This TCR beta chain was captured in a study of T cells in Graves' hyperthyroidism and ophthalmopathy. Study as a whole: Peripheral blood was obtained at initial diagnosis, preceding any treatment.

Amplification yielded TCR beta CDR3 regions, with RNA transcripts as the source. A set of HTBI primers served as the primers for a first-round RT-PCR of the TCR CDR3. TCRdb independently ran MiXCR on the multiplex PCR reads; one entry per CDR3 protein. The profile shows some 600,000 distinct CDR3 sequences, about 15% of them singletons. This clonotype has at least ten counts. Its target is unknown. Study-level results: Separation of ophthalmopathy from stable hyperthyroidism was achieved by a 13 V-J model.

Germline V gene data show CDR1 as DFQATT and CDR2 as SNEGSKA (reference sequence). The CDR3 contains 14 residues. The V gene lost 3 bases and the J gene lost 7 bases, with 13 bases spanning the gap. The blood was taken when hyperthyroidism was first diagnosed, before any ophthalmopathy symptoms showed up. The material sequenced was blood. This TCR was sampled from a woman in her 30s with Graves' hyperthyroidism that later progressed to Graves' ophthalmopathy. The chain links TRBV20-1 to TRBJ1-6; D gene unclear. The CDR3: CSARPRGPNSPLHF. The CDR3 region has the DNA TGCAGTGCTAGGCCCCGGGGTCCGAATTCACCCCTCCACTTT.